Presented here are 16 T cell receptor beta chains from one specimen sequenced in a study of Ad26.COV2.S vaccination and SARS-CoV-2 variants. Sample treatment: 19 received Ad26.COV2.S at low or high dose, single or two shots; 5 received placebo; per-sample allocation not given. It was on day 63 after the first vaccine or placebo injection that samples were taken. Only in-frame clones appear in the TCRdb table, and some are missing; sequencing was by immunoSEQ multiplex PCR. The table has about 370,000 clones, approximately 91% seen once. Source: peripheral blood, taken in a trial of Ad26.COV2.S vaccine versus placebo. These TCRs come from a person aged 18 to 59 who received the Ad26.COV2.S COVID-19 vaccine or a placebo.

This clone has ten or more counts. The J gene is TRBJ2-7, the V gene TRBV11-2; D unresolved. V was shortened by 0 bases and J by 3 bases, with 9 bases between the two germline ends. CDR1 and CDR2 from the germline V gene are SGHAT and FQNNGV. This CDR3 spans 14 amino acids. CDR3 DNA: TGTGCCAGCAGCTTAGAGGGCAGCAGCTACGAGCAGTACTTC. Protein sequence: CASSLEGSSYEQYF.

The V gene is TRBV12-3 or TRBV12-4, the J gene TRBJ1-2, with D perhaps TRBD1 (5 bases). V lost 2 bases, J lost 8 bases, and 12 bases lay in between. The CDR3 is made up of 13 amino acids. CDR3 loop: CASSLLTAHGYTF. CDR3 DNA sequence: TGTGCCAGCAGTTTATTGACAGCTCACGGCTACACCTTC.

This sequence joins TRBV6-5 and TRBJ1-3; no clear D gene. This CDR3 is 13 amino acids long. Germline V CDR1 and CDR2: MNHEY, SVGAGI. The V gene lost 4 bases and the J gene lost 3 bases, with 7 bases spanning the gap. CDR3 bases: TGTGCCAGCAGTTCCAGTCATGGAAACACCATATATTTT. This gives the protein CASSSSHGNTIYF.

CDR3 bases: TGTGCCAGCAGTGAAGCGCGGGTCGGGGGTTCACCCCTCCACTTT. Its protein is CASSEARVGGSPLHF. This chain uses TRBV6-1 with TRBJ1-6; tentatively, D is TRBD1 (5 bases). The CDR3 is 15 residues long. Trimming removed 0 bases at V and 9 bases at J, with 12 bases between. Germline V gene data show CDR1 as MNHNS and CDR2 as SASEGT.

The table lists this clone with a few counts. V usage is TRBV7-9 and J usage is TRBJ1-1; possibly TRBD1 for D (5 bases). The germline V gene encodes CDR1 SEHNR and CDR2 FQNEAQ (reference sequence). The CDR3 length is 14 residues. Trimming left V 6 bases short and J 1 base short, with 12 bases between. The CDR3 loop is CASSRGTENTEAFF. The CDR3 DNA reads TGTGCCAGCAGTAGAGGGACGGAGAACACTGAAGCTTTCTTT.

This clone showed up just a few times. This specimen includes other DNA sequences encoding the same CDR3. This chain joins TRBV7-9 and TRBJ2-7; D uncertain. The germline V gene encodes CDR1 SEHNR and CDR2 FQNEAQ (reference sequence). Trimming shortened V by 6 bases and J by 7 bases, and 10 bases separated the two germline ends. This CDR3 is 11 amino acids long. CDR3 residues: CASSLPGEQYF. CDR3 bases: TGTGCCAGCAGTCTCCCGGGTGAGCAGTACTTC.

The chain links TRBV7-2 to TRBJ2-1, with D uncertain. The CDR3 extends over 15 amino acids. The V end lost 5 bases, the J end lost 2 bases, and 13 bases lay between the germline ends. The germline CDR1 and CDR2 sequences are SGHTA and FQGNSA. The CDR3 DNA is TGTGCCAGCAGCGATGCTGACACCCCCTACAATGAGCAGTTCTTC. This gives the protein CASSDADTPYNEQFF. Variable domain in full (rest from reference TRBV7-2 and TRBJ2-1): GAGVSQSPSNKVTEKGKDVELRCDPISGHTALYWYRQSLGQGLEFLIYFQGNSAPDKSGLPSDRFSAERTGGSVSTLTIQRTQQEDSAVYLCASSDADTPYNEQFFGPGTRLTVL.

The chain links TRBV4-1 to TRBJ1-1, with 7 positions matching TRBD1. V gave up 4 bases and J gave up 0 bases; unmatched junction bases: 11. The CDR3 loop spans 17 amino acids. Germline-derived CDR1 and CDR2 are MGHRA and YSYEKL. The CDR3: CASSPGQAFTMNTEAFF. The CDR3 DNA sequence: TGCGCCAGCAGCCCCGGACAGGCCTTCACCATGAACACTGAAGCTTTCTTT.

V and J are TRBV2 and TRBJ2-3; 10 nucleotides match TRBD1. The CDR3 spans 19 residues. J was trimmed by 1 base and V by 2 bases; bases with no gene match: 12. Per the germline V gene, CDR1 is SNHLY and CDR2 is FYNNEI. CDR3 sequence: CASSESEAVGTGGTDTQYF. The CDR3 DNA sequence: TGTGCCAGCAGTGAATCGGAGGCGGTGGGGACAGGGGGCACAGATACGCAGTATTTT. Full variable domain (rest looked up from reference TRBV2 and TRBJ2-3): EPEVTQTPSHQVTQMGQEVILRCVPISNHLYFYWYRQILGQKVEFLVSFYNNEISEKSEIFDDQFSVERPDGSNFTLKIRSTKLEDSAMYFCASSESEAVGTGGTDTQYFGPGTRLTVL.

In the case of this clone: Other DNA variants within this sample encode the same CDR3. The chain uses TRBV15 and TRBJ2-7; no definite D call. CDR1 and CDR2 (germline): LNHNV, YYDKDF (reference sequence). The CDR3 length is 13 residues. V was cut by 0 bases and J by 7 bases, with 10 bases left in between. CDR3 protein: CATSRDLLFEQYF. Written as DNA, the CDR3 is TGTGCCACCAGCAGAGATCTCCTTTTTGAGCAGTACTTC.

CDR3 in DNA: TGTGCCAGCAGCCAAGTTTTAGGGTTCGGCTACACCTTC. Protein sequence: CASSQVLGFGYTF. The chain carries TRBV14 and TRBJ1-2; D is unresolved. The CDR3 length is 13 residues. Germline CDR1 reads SGHDN; CDR2 reads FVKESK. With 1 base removed from V and 8 bases from J, the gap between germline ends came to 11 bases.

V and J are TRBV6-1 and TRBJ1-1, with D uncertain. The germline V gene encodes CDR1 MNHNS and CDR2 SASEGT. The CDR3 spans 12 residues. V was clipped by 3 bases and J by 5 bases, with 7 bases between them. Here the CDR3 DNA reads TGTGCCAGCAGTGACATGTGGACTGAAGCTTTCTTT. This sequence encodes CASSDMWTEAFF.

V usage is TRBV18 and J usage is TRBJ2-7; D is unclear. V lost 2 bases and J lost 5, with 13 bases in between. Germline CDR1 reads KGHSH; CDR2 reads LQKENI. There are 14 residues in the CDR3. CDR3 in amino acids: CASSPNQWSNEQYF. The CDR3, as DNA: TGTGCCAGCTCACCAAACCAGTGGTCAAACGAGCAGTACTTC.

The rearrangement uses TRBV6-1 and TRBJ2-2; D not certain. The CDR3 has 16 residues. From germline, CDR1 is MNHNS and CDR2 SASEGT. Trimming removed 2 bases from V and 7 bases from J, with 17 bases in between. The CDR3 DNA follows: TGTGCCAGCAGTGAACCCCCCTGGACCGGTATCGGGGAGCTGTTTTTT. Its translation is CASSEPPWTGIGELFF.

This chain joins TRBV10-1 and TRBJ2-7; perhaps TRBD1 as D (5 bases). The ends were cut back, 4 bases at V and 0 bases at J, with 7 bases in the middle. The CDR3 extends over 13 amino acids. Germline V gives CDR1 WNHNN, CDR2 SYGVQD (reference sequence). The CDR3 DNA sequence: TGCGCCAGCAGTGGGGGCAGCTCCTACGAGCAGTACTTC. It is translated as CASSGGSSYEQYF.

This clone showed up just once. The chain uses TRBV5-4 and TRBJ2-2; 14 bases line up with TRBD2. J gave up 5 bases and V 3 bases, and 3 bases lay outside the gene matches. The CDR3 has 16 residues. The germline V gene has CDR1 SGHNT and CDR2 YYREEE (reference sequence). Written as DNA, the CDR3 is TGTGCCAGCAGCTCTGGACTAGCGGGGGGTACCGGGGAGCTGTTTTTT. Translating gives CASSSGLAGGTGELFF.